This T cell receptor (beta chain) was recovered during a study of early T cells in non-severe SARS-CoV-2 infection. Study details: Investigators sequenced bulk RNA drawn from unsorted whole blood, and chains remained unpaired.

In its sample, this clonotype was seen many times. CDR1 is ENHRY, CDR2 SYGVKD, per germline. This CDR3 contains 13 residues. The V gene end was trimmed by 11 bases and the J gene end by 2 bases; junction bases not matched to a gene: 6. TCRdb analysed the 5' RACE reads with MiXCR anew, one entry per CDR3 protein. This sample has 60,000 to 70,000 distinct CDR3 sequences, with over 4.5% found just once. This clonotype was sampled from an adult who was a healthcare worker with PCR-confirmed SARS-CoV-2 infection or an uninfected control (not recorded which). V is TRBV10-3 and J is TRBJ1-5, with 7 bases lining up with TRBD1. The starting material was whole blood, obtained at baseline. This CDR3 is CAVQGSGNQPQHF. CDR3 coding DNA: TGTGCCGTACAGGGGTCGGGCAATCAGCCCCAGCATTTT.